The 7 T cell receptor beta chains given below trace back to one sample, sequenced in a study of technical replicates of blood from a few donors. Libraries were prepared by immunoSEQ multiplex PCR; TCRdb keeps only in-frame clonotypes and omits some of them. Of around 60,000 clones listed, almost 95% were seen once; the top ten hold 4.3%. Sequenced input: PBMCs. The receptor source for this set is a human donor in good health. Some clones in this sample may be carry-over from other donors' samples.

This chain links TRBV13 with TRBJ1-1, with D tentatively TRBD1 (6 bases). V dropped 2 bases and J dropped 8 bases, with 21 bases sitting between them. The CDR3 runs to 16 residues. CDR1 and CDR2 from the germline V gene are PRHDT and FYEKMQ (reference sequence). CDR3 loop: CASSLKTSTGFTEAFF. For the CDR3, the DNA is TGTGCCAGCAGCTTAAAAACCTCGACAGGATTCACAGAAGCTTTCTTT.

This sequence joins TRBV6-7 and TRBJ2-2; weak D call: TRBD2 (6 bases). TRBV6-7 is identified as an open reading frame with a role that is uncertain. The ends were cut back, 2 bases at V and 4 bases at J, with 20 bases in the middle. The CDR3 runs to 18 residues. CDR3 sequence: CASSYRTGLIKGTGELFF. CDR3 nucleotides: TGTGCCAGCAGTTACCGAACGGGACTCATAAAGGGCACCGGGGAGCTGTTTTTT.

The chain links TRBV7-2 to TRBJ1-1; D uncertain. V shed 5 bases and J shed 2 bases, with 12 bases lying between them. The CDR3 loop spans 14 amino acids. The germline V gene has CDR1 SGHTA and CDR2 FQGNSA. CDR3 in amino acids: CASSRDGKNTEAFF. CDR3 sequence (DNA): TGTGCCAGCAGCCGAGACGGGAAAAACACTGAAGCTTTCTTT. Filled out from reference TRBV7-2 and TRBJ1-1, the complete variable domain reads GAGVSQSPSNKVTEKGKDVELRCDPISGHTALYWYRQSLGQGLEFLIYFQGNSAPDKSGLPSDRFSAERTGGSVSTLTIQRTQQEDSAVYLCASSRDGKNTEAFFGQGTRLTVV.

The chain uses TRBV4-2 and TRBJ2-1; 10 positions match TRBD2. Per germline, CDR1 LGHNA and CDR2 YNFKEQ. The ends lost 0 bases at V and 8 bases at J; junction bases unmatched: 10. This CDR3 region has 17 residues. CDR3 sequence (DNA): TGTGCCAGCAGCCAAGATTGGCTAGCGGGAGTGGGAGATGAGCAGTTCTTC. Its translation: CASSQDWLAGVGDEQFF.

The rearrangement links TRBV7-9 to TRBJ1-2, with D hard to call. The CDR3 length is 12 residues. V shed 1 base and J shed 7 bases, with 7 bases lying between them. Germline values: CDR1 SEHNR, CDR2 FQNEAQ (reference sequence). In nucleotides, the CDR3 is TGTGCCAGCAGCTTAGGCGCTTTTGGCTACACCTTC. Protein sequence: CASSLGAFGYTF.

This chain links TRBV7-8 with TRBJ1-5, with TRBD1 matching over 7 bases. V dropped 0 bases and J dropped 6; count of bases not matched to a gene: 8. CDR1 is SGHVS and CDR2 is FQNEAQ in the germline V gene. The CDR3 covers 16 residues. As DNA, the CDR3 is TGTGCCAGCAGCTTAGCGGGGAGACAGGGCTCTCAGCCCCAGCATTTT. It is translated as CASSLAGRQGSQPQHF.

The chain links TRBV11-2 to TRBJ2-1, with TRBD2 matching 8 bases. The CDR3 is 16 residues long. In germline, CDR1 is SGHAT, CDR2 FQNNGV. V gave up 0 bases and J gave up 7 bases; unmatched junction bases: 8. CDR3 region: CASSLEWGPSGNEQFF. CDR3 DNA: TGTGCCAGCAGCTTAGAGTGGGGACCTAGCGGGAATGAGCAGTTCTTC.